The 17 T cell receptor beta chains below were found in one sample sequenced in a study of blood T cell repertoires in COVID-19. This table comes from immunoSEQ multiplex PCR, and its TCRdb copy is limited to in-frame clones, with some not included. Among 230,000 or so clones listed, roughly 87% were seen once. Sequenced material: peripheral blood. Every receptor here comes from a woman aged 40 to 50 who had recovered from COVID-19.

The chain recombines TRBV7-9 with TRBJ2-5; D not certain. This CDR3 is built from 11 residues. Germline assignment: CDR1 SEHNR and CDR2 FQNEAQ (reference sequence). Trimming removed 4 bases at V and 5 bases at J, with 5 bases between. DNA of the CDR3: TGTGCCAGCAGCTCCGGGGAGACCCAGTACTTC. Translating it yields CASSSGETQYF.

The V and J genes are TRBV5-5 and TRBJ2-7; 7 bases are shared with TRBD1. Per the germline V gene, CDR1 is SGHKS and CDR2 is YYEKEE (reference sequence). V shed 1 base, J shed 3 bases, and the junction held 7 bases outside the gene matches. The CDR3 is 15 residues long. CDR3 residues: CASSLSIAGGYEQYF. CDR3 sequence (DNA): TGTGCCAGCAGCTTGTCAATCGCAGGGGGCTACGAGCAGTACTTC.

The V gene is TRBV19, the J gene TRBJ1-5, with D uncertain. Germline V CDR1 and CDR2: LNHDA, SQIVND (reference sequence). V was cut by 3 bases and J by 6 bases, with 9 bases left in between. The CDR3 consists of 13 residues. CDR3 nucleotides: TGTGCCAGTAGTATTACCGCCGGTCAGCCCCAGCATTTT. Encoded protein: CASSITAGQPQHF.

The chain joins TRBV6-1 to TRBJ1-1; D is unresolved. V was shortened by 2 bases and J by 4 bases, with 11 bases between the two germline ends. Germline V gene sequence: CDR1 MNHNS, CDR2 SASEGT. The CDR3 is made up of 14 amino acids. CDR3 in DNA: TGTGCCAGCAGTGAATTGGCAGGCCCCACTGAAGCTTTCTTT. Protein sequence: CASSELAGPTEAFF.

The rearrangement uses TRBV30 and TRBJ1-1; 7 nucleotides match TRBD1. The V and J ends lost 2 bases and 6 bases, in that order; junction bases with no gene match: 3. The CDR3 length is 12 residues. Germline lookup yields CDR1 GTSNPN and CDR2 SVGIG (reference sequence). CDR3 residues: CAWSHRGAEAFF. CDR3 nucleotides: TGTGCCTGGAGTCACAGGGGCGCTGAAGCTTTCTTT.

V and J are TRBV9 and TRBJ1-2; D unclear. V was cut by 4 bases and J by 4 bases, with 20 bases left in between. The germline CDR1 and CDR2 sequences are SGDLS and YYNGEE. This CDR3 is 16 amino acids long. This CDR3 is CASSPGGVGRRYGYTF. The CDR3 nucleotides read TGTGCCAGCAGCCCAGGAGGTGTCGGCAGGCGCTATGGCTACACCTTC.

CDR3 region: CASSLSGSPYNEQFF. Here the CDR3 DNA reads TGTGCCAGCAGCTTAAGCGGAAGCCCCTACAATGAGCAGTTCTTC. This chain links TRBV7-9 with TRBJ2-1; possibly TRBD2 for D (5 bases). CDR3 length equals 15 residues. In germline, CDR1 is SEHNR, CDR2 FQNEAQ (reference sequence). Trimming cost V 2 bases and J 2 bases, with 10 bases left between them.

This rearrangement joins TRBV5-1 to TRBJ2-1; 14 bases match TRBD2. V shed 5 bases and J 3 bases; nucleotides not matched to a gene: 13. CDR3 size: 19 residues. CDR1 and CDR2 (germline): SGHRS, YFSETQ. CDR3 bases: TGCGCCAGCAGTCCCATGACTAGCGGGAGGGCCGGTCGCTACAATGAGCAGTTCTTC. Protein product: CASSPMTSGRAGRYNEQFF.

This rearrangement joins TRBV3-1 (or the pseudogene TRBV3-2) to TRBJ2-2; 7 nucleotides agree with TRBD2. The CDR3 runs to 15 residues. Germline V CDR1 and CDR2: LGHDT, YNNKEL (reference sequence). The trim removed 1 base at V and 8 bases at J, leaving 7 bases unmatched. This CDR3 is CASSQGPAGWGELFF. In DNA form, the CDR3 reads TGTGCCAGCAGCCAAGGCCCAGCGGGGTGGGGGGAGCTGTTTTTT.

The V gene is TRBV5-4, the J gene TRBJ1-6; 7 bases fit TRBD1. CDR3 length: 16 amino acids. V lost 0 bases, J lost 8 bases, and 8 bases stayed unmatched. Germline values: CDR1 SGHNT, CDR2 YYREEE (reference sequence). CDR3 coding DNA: TGTGCCAGCAGCTTGGGGGCACAGGGGACTGATTCACCCCTCCACTTT. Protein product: CASSLGAQGTDSPLHF.

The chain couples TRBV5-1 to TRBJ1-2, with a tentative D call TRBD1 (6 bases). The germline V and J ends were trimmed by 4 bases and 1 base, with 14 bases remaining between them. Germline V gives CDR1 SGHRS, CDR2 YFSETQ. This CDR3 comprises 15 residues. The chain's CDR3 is CASSPGQNYNYGYTF. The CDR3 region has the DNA TGCGCCAGCAGCCCTGGACAGAATTATAACTATGGCTACACCTTC.

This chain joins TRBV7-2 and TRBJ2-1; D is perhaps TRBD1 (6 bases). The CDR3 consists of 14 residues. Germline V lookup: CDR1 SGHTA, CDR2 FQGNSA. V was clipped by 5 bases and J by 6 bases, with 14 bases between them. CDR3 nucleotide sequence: TGTGCCAGCAGCCCTCAACGGACAGTCAATGAGCAGTTCTTC. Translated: CASSPQRTVNEQFF.

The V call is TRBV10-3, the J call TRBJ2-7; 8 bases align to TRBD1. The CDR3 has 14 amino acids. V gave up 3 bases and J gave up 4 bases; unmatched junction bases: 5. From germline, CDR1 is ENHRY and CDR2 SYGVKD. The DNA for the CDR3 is TGTGCCATCAGTGAAAACAGACAGGGGTACGAGCAGTACGTC. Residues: CAISENRQGYEQYV.

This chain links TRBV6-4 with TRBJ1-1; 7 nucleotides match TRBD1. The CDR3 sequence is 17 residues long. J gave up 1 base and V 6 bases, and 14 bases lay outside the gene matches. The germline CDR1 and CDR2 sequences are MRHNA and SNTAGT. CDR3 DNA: TGTGCCAGCAGCACAGGGGCCCGTATAATCAGGAACACTGAAGCTTTCTTT. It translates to CASSTGARIIRNTEAFF.

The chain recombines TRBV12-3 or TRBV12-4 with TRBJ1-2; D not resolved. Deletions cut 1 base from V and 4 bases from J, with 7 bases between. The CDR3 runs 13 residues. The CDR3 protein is CASSLVASYGYTF. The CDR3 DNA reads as TGTGCCAGCAGTTTAGTGGCCAGCTATGGCTACACCTTC.

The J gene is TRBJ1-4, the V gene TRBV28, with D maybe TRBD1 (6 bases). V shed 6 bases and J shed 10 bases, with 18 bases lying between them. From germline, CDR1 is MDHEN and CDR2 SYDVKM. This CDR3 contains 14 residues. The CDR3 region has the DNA TGTGCCAGCAGCACGGACAGTTCAAGAGGAAAACTGTTTTTT. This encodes CASSTDSSRGKLFF.

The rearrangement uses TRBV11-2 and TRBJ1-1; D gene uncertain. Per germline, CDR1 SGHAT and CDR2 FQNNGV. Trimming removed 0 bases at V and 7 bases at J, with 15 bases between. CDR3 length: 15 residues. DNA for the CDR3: TGTGCCAGCAGCTTAGATACTCGTAGATATAGTGAAGCTTTCTTT. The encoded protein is CASSLDTRRYSEAFF. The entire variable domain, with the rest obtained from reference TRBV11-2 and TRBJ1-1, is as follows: EAGVAQSPRYKIIEKRQSVAFWCNPISGHATLYWYQQILGQGPKLLIQFQNNGVVDDSQLPKDRFSAERLKGVDSTLKIQPAKLEDSAVYLCASSLDTRRYSEAFFGQGTRLTVV.